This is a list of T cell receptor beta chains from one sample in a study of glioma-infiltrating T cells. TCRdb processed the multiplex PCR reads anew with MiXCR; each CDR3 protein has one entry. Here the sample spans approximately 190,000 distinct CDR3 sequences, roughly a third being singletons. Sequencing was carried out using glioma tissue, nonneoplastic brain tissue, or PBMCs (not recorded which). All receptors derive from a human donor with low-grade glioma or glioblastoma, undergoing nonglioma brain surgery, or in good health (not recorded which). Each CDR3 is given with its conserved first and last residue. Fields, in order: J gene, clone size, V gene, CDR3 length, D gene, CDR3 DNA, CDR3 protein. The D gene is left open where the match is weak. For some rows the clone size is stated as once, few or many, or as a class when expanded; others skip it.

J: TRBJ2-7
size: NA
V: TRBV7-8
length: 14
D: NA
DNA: TGTGCCAGCAGCCAAGATCCCTCAACCTACGAGCAGTACTTC
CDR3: CASSQDPSTYEQYF

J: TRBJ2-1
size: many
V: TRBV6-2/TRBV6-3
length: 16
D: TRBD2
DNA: TGTGCCAGCAGTTCCCGGGGCCTAGCGGGCTACAATGAGCAGTTCTTC
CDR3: CASSSRGLAGYNEQFF

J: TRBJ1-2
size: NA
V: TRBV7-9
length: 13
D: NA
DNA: TGTGCCAGCAGCTCCACGTGGACGGATGGCTACACCTTC
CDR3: CASSSTWTDGYTF

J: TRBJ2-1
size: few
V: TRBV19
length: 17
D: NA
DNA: TGTGCCAGTAGTATAGATCTCACGGGGCGCTCCTACAATGAGCAGTTCTTC
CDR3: CASSIDLTGRSYNEQFF

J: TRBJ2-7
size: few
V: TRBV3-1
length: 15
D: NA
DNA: TGTGCCAGCAGCCAAGATTGGGGGTTCCCCTACGAGCAGTACTTC
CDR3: CASSQDWGFPYEQYF

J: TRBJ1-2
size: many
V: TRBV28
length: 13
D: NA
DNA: TGTGCCAGCAGAGACGGGGCTAACTATGGCTACACCTTC
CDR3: CASRDGANYGYTF

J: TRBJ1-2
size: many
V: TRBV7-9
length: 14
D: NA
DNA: TGTGCCAGCAGCTTGACGGACGGTCACTATGGCTACACCTTC
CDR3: CASSLTDGHYGYTF

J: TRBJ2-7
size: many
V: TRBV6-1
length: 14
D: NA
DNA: TGTGCCAGCAGTTACGGGATGAGGGGAAACGAGCAGTACTTC
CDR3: CASSYGMRGNEQYF

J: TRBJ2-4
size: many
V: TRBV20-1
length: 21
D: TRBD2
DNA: TGCAGTGCTACAGACTTCCGTGGACTAGCGGGAGGGCCCGGGGCCAAAAACATTCAGTACTTC
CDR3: CSATDFRGLAGGPGAKNIQYF

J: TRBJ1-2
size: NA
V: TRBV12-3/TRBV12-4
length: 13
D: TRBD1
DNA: TGTGCCAGCAGTGCCGGGACAGACTATGGCTACACCTTC
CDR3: CASSAGTDYGYTF

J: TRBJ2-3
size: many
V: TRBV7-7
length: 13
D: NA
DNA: TGTGCTAGCAGCCTAGGACAAAGGGATACGCAGTATTTT
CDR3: CASSLGQRDTQYF

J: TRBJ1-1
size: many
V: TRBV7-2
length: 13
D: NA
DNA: TGTGCCAGCAGCGCACAGGGTGACACTGAAGCTTTCTTT
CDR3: CASSAQGDTEAFF

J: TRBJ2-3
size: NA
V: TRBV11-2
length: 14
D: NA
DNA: TGTTCCAGCAGCTTAGTAGGGCAAAGTACTACGAAGTATTTT
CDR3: CSSSLVGQSTTKYF

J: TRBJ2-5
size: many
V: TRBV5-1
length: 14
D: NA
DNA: TGCGCCAGCAGCTTGGTCACGGATTCAGAGACCCAGTACTTC
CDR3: CASSLVTDSETQYF

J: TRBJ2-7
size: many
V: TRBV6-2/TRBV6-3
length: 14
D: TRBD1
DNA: TGTGCCACCTTGAGCCGGGACAGGATGTACGAGCAGTACTTC
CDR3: CATLSRDRMYEQYF

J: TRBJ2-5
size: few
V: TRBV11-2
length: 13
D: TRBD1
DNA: TGTGCCAGCACCAGACAGGGGGAAAAGACCCAGTACTTC
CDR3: CASTRQGEKTQYF

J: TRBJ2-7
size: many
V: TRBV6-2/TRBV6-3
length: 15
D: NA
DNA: TGTGCCAGCAGCCGACAGGACTTGAGCTCCTACGAGCAGTACTTC
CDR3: CASSRQDLSSYEQYF

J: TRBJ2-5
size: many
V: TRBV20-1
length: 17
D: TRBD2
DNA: TGCAGTGCTAGTCCCCTTAGGGCGGGAGGCTTCCAAGAGACCCAGTACTTC
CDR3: CSASPLRAGGFQETQYF

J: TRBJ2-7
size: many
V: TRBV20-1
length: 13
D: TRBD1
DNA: TGCAGTGCAACCGGGACAGGTGACCACGAGCAGTACTTC
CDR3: CSATGTGDHEQYF

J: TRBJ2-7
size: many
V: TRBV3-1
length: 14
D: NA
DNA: TGTGCCAGCAGCCCCTTAGCCAGCGTCAACGAGCAGTACTTC
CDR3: CASSPLASVNEQYF